The sequence of this T cell receptor (beta chain) was determined in a study of blood T cells in healthy people across ages. The study's findings and limits: Estimated diversity, derived from one million T cells, was regarded as an underestimate. Whereas aged donors had fewer naive CD4+ cells, long-lived donors had more of them and higher diversity.

PCR was performed a second time for about 7 to 12 cycles using a sample-barcoded 5' primer and a J-beta primer mix. TCRdb re-derived calls from the 5' RACE reads in MiXCR, one entry per CDR3 protein. The sample yields roughly 730,000 distinct CDR3 sequences, roughly 50% seen once. Every donor provided roughly 10 milliliters of peripheral blood. The CDR3 consists of 15 residues. Germline values: CDR1 SEHNR, CDR2 FQNEAQ (reference sequence). After removal of 4 bases from V and 2 bases from J, the junction contained 6 bases not matched to a gene. This clonotype turned up a few times. Its antigen is unknown.

The rearrangement joins TRBV7-9 to TRBJ2-3; 7 nucleotides match TRBD2. The sample was blood. This clonotype was obtained from a man aged 35 to 55 in good health. The CDR3 DNA follows: TGTGCCAGCAGCTCCGCGGGACTAAACACAGATACGCAGTATTTT. Translating it yields CASSSAGLNTDTQYF. Drawing the rest from reference TRBV7-9 and TRBJ2-3, the complete variable domain is DTGVSQNPRHKITKRGQNVTFRCDPISEHNRLYWYRQTLGQGPEFLTYFQNEAQLEKSRLLSDRFSAERPKGSFSTLEIQRTEQGDSAMYLCASSSAGLNTDTQYFGPGTRLTVL.